This passage covers 13 T cell receptor beta chains from one sample sequenced in a study of beta chain features in type 1 diabetes. Reverse transcription of all isolated RNA meant that expressed TCRB transcripts were sequenced. Repertoires were generated with immunoSEQ multiplex PCR, while TCRdb's copy carries only in-frame clones and drops some. The sample lists 810,000 or so clones, roughly 17% occurring once. Sequencing was done on a sample of naive CD4+ T cells from blood. These receptor sequences come from a woman under 30 in good health.

This clone came up a few times. This chain links TRBV28 with TRBJ2-1, with D tentatively TRBD2 (6 bases). This CDR3 region has 14 residues. Per germline, CDR1 MDHEN and CDR2 SYDVKM. Trimming left V 5 bases short and J 3 bases short, with 11 bases between. The CDR3 is CASSPPGLYNEQFF. The CDR3 DNA sequence: TGTGCCAGCAGTCCTCCGGGACTCTACAATGAGCAGTTCTTC. Complete variable domain (other parts from reference TRBV28 and TRBJ2-1): DVKVTQSSRYLVKRTGEKVFLECVQDMDHENMFWYRQDPGLGLRLIYFSYDVKMKEKGDIPEGYSVSREKKERFSLILESASTNQTSMYLCASSPPGLYNEQFFGPGTRLTVL.

J is TRBJ2-1 and V is TRBV7-3; D not resolved. Trimming cost V 5 bases and J 4 bases, with 6 bases left between them. The V gene's germline CDR1 is SGHTA and CDR2 FQGTGA. The CDR3 loop spans 12 amino acids. The CDR3 DNA follows: TGTGCCAGCAGCCTGACGTACAATGAGCAGTTCTTC. It codes for CASSLTYNEQFF.

As regards this clone: Other DNA sequences in this specimen translate into the identical CDR3. The CDR3 sequence: CASSLSGSSYNEQFF. The CDR3 region has the DNA TGTGCCAGCAGTCTTAGCGGGAGCTCCTACAATGAGCAGTTCTTC. The rearrangement joins TRBV6-6 to TRBJ2-1; 9 bases agree with TRBD2. Germline CDR1 MNHNY, CDR2 SVGAGI (reference sequence). The CDR3 has 15 residues. The junction had 2 bases not matched to a gene; V was cut back by 5 bases and J by 0 bases.

The chain combines TRBV15 with TRBJ2-7; 8 bases match TRBD1. Looked up from germline, CDR1 is LNHNV and CDR2 is YYDKDF (reference sequence). The V and J ends lost 3 bases and 4 bases, in that order; junction bases with no gene match: 8. CDR3 size: 15 residues. In nucleotides, the CDR3 is TGTGCCACCAGCAGCATGGGGCAGGGGGCTTACGAGCAGTACTTC. Translated, it gives CATSSMGQGAYEQYF.

On this clone: The sample has other DNA sequences that encode this CDR3 too. The rearrangement links TRBV7-9 to TRBJ2-6, with a tentative D call TRBD1 (6 bases). The CDR3 runs to 16 residues. V lost 5 bases to trimming and J lost 0 bases, with 11 bases between them. Germline V lookup: CDR1 SEHNR, CDR2 FQNEAQ (reference sequence). The CDR3 is CASSPGTSSGANVLTF. The CDR3 DNA reads TGTGCCAGCAGCCCCGGGACAAGCTCTGGGGCCAACGTCCTGACTTTC. Full variable domain (remainder filled in from reference TRBV7-9 and TRBJ2-6): DTGVSQNPRHKITKRGQNVTFRCDPISEHNRLYWYRQTLGQGPEFLTYFQNEAQLEKSRLLSDRFSAERPKGSFSTLEIQRTEQGDSAMYLCASSPGTSSGANVLTFGAGSRLTVL.

This chain links TRBV7-3 with TRBJ2-1; D remains unclear. This CDR3 region has 13 residues. Germline V gene lookup returns CDR1 SGHTA and CDR2 FQGTGA. Between the trimmed V and J ends, which lost 5 bases and 6 bases, there was a span of 11 bases. The CDR3 loop reads CASSLPGTNEQFF. DNA of the CDR3: TGTGCCAGCAGCCTACCAGGAACCAATGAGCAGTTCTTC.

The V and J genes are TRBV5-4 and TRBJ2-1, with TRBD2 identical over 12 bases. Losses at the gene ends were 5 bases for V and 9 bases for J; bases not matched to a gene: 12. This CDR3 is built from 16 residues. The germline gives CDR1 SGHNT, CDR2 YYREEE (reference sequence). CDR3: CASRTGGLAGGSEQFF. CDR3 bases: TGTGCCAGCAGGACCGGTGGGCTAGCGGGAGGGAGTGAGCAGTTCTTC.

This clone was observed a single time. V usage is TRBV6-5 and J usage is TRBJ2-7; TRBD1 might be the D (5 bases). The CDR3 has 15 residues. Trimming left V 0 bases short and J 3 bases short, with 12 bases between. Germline assignment: CDR1 MNHEY and CDR2 SVGAGI. The CDR3 bases are TGTGCCAGCAGTTACTCCTTTCAGGGATTCTACGAGCAGTACTTC. Protein product: CASSYSFQGFYEQYF.

The chain has TRBV18 and TRBJ2-2; D gene ambiguous. Between the trimmed V and J ends, which lost 0 bases and 4 bases, there was a span of 9 bases. The CDR3 sequence is 15 residues long. CDR1 and CDR2 from the germline V gene are KGHSH and LQKENI. This chain's CDR3 is CASSPPSLSTGELFF. CDR3 in DNA: TGTGCCAGCTCACCACCCTCCTTATCCACCGGGGAGCTGTTTTTT.

Remarks on this clone: This CDR3 is also generated by other DNA sequences in the sample. The genes are TRBV7-2 and TRBJ2-3, with D tentatively TRBD1 (6 bases). In germline, CDR1 is SGHTA, CDR2 FQGNSA. This CDR3 has 13 residues. Trimming took off 0 bases at V and 5 bases at J, with 6 bases between the two ends. The CDR3 DNA reads TGTGCCAGCAGCTTAGCAGGGGGAGATACGCAGTATTTT. Amino acid sequence: CASSLAGGDTQYF.

V usage is TRBV15 and J usage is TRBJ2-5, with 8 bases aligning to TRBD2. CDR3 size: 17 residues. V dropped 0 bases and J dropped 5; count of bases not matched to a gene: 11. The germline gives CDR1 LNHNV, CDR2 YYDKDF (reference sequence). CDR3 protein: CATSRDPLAGSWETQYF. The DNA for the CDR3 is TGTGCCACCAGCAGAGATCCCTTAGCGGGATCTTGGGAGACCCAGTACTTC.

The sample holds a few counts of this clone. The V and J genes are TRBV6-1 and TRBJ1-5; 7 bases are a match to TRBD1. The CDR3 is 14 residues long. Germline CDR1 and CDR2: MNHNS and SASEGT. V dropped 6 bases and J dropped 0; count of bases not matched to a gene: 2. CDR3 amino acids: CASSGQASNQPQHF. In DNA, the CDR3 is TGTGCCAGCAGCGGACAGGCTAGCAATCAGCCCCAGCATTTT.

This clone was seen only once. The rearrangement uses TRBV4-1 and TRBJ2-3; D may match TRBD1 or TRBD2 (7 bases each). From germline, CDR1 is MGHRA and CDR2 YSYEKL. V was trimmed by 2 bases and J by 5 bases, leaving 23 bases between them. The CDR3 extends over 18 amino acids. The CDR3 DNA reads TGCGCCAGCAGCCAACTACACAGGGGAGGGATGAGCTTAGATACGCAGTATTTT. Its protein is CASSQLHRGGMSLDTQYF.